These T cell receptor beta chains were read from a single sample in a study of blood T cell repertoires in COVID-19. Measured with immunoSEQ multiplex PCR; TCRdb has only the in-frame clones, and not every one. The repertoire consists of approximately 390,000 clones, with approximately 88% occurring once and the leading ten covering 2% to 2.5%. The sample comprised PBMCs or T cells enriched from blood (not recorded which). These receptors originate from a woman aged 40 to 50 with acute COVID-19. CDR3s include the opening cysteine and the closing phenylalanine or tryptophan. A D gene is named only where the DNA matches it firmly. Clone size appears in some rows only: once, few, many, or a class for an expanded clone.

>TRBJ2-7|.|TRBV27|.
CASSLFRGLEQYF
TGTGCCAGCAGTTTGTTCAGGGGTCTCGAGCAGTACTTC
>TRBJ2-7|.|TRBV6-1|TRBD1
CASSEDAGQGLSYEQYF
TGTGCCAGCAGTGAAGATGCCGGACAGGGTCTCTCCTACGAGCAGTACTTC
>TRBJ1-5|.|TRBV30|TRBD1
CAWSGDRGFQPQHF
TGTGCCTGGAGTGGGGACAGGGGATTTCAGCCCCAGCATTTT
>TRBJ1-2|few|TRBV27|TRBD1
CASSFATGHYGYTF
TGTGCCAGCAGTTTCGCGACAGGGCACTATGGCTACACCTTC
>TRBJ1-4|.|TRBV30|.
CAWGQLNEKLFF
TGTGCCTGGGGACAGCTTAATGAAAAACTGTTTTTT
>TRBJ2-1|few|TRBV24-1|.
CATSELASSYNEQFF
TGTGCCACCAGTGAGTTAGCGAGCTCCTACAATGAGCAGTTCTTC
>TRBJ2-1|.|TRBV27|TRBD1
CASSLDRGYNEQFF
TGTGCCAGCAGTTTGGACAGGGGGTACAATGAGCAGTTCTTC
>TRBJ1-5|.|TRBV19|TRBD1
CASSQTGGYQPQHF
TGTGCCAGTAGTCAGACAGGGGGCTATCAGCCCCAGCATTTT
>TRBJ2-7|.|TRBV5-4|TRBD2
CASSGTSGGAAAYEQYF
TGTGCCAGCAGCGGTACTAGCGGGGGAGCAGCCGCCTACGAGCAGTACTTC
>TRBJ1-2|.|TRBV18|TRBD1
CASSRETGGFNYGYTF
TGTGCCAGCTCACGCGAAACAGGGGGGTTTAACTATGGCTACACCTTC
>TRBJ1-2|few|TRBV10-3|.
CAISERGGYGYTF
TGTGCCATCAGTGAGAGGGGGGGCTATGGCTACACCTTC
>TRBJ1-2|once|TRBV18|.
CASSQQGNQPYTF
TGTGCCAGCTCACAACAGGGAAATCAGCCCTACACCTTC
>TRBJ2-3|.|TRBV6-6|.
CASSYFGGWDTQYF
TGTGCCAGCAGTTATTTCGGAGGGTGGGATACGCAGTATTTT
>TRBJ2-2|.|TRBV30|TRBD1
CAYRGREELFF
TGTGCCTACAGGGGCAGAGAGGAGCTGTTTTTT
>TRBJ1-5|.|TRBV19|TRBD1
CASSVVGTGGTLNSNQPQHF
TGTGCCAGTAGCGTGGTCGGGACAGGGGGCACTCTTAATAGCAATCAGCCCCAGCATTTT
>TRBJ1-6|.|TRBV9|TRBD1
CASSDSSRDRNGSPLHF
TGTGCCAGCAGCGACTCGTCCCGGGACAGGAATGGGTCACCCCTCCACTTT
>TRBJ2-7|.|TRBV5-1|TRBD2
CASSLIRDLRGSGAYEQYF
TGCGCCAGCAGCTTAATCCGGGACCTAAGGGGTAGCGGGGCCTACGAGCAGTACTTC
>TRBJ2-2|.|TRBV4-1|.
CASSHPFGELFF
TGCGCCAGCAGCCACCCCTTTGGGGAGCTGTTTTTT
>TRBJ2-3|once|TRBV2|TRBD2
CASSEARGYTDTQYF
TGTGCCAGCAGTGAAGCGCGGGGGTACACAGATACGCAGTATTTT
>TRBJ1-6|.|TRBV19|TRBD1
CASSKNHWTGENNSPLHF
TGTGCCAGTAGTAAAAACCATTGGACAGGCGAAAATAATTCACCCCTCCACTTT
>TRBJ2-5|.|TRBV5-1|.
CASSLSGVETQYF
TGCGCCAGCAGCTTGTCGGGGGTAGAGACCCAGTACTTC
>TRBJ2-7|.|TRBV27|.
CASSLAGSYEQYF
TGTGCCAGCAGTTTAGCCGGCTCCTACGAGCAGTACTTC
>TRBJ2-7|.|TRBV4-1|.
CASSQGTGEQYF
TGCGCCAGCAGCCAAGGGACGGGGGAGCAGTACTTC
>TRBJ1-1|.|TRBV19|TRBD1
CASSIGTGNTEAFF
TGTGCCAGTAGTATCGGGACAGGGAACACTGAAGCTTTCTTT
>TRBJ1-2|.|TRBV7-9|.
CASSLLTFNYGYTF
TGTGCCAGCAGCTTACTGACTTTCAACTATGGCTACACCTTC
>TRBJ1-3|.|TRBV10-3|.
CAISAGQLSGNTIYF
TGTGCCATCAGTGCCGGACAGCTCTCTGGAAACACCATATATTTT
>TRBJ2-2|.|TRBV19|TRBD2
CASSRTRGGGGTRDTGELFF
TGTGCCAGTAGCCGGACCCGGGGGGGAGGTGGAACACGAGACACCGGGGAGCTGTTTTTT
>TRBJ1-6|.|TRBV5-4|.
CASSFGSSYNSPLHF
TGTGCCAGCAGCTTTGGGAGCTCCTATAATTCACCCCTCCACTTT
>TRBJ2-1|.|TRBV6-1|TRBD1
CASSDGTGLYNEQFF
TGTGCCAGCAGTGACGGGACAGGGCTATACAATGAGCAGTTCTTC
>TRBJ2-5|.|TRBV29-1|.
CSVISRGQETQYF
TGCAGCGTTATATCGCGGGGACAAGAGACCCAGTACTTC
>TRBJ2-1|few|TRBV19|.
CASSLAPSADEQFF
TGTGCCAGTAGCCTAGCTCCTAGCGCGGATGAGCAGTTCTTC
>TRBJ1-5|.|TRBV5-1|.
CASSLGSGNNQPQHF
TGCGCCAGCAGCTTGGGGTCAGGCAACAATCAGCCCCAGCATTTT
>TRBJ1-3|.|TRBV2|.
CASSPGGWSGNTIYF
TGTGCCAGCAGTCCCGGAGGGTGGTCTGGAAACACCATATATTTT
>TRBJ2-7|.|TRBV6-1|TRBD1
CASKRTGSSYEQYF
TGTGCCAGCAAACGGACAGGGAGCTCCTACGAGCAGTACTTC
>TRBJ1-5|.|TRBV5-6|.
CASSSRGFQPQHF
TGTGCCAGCAGCAGCAGGGGTTTTCAGCCCCAGCATTTT
>TRBJ2-7|once|TRBV6-5|TRBD1
CASSSGQDWSYEQYF
TGTGCCAGCAGTTCGGGACAGGATTGGTCCTACGAGCAGTACTTT
>TRBJ2-1|.|TRBV6-5|TRBD1
CASRRTGGGWSEQFF
TGTGCCAGCAGGAGGACAGGGGGCGGCTGGTCTGAGCAGTTCTTC
>TRBJ1-1|.|TRBV29-1|.
CSVEDQVEAFF
TGCAGCGTTGAAGACCAGGTAGAAGCTTTCTTT
>TRBJ1-1|.|TRBV18|.
CASSSQGYTEAFF
TGTGCCAGCTCATCGCAGGGTTACACTGAAGCTTTCTTT
>TRBJ2-1|.|TRBV24-1|TRBD2
CATSPRLAGRNEQFF
TGTGCCACCAGTCCCCGACTAGCGGGGCGCAATGAGCAGTTCTTC
>TRBJ1-1|.|TRBV19|.
CASRRLGGPNTEAFF
TGTGCCAGTAGACGTCTTGGAGGGCCAAACACTGAAGCTTTCTTT
>TRBJ2-6|.|TRBV4-1|.
CASSRALRQTPQAGANVLTF
TGCGCCAGCAGCCGCGCACTTCGACAGACCCCTCAGGCTGGGGCCAACGTCCTGACTTTC
>TRBJ2-4|.|TRBV2|TRBD1
CASSGQGKNIQYF
TGTGCCAGCAGTGGACAGGGGAAAAACATTCAGTACTTC
>TRBJ1-1|.|TRBV2|.
CASRDRLMNTEAFF
TGTGCCAGCAGGGACAGACTGATGAACACTGAAGCTTTCTTT
>TRBJ2-7|once|TRBV3-1/TRBV3-2|TRBD1
CASSASGTGTISYEQYF
TGTGCCAGCAGCGCATCCGGGACAGGGACAATATCCTACGAGCAGTACTTC
>TRBJ1-4|once|TRBV4-1|.
CASRGNEKLFF
TGCGCCAGCAGGGGCAATGAAAAACTGTTTTTT
>TRBJ2-7|.|TRBV30|TRBD1
CAWSGTGGNEQYF
TGTGCCTGGAGTGGGACAGGGGGCAACGAGCAGTACTTC
>TRBJ1-1|.|TRBV25-1|.
CASSSRGGDTEAFF
TGTGCCAGCAGTAGCCGTGGAGGGGACACTGAAGCTTTCTTT
>TRBJ2-1|.|TRBV7-8|TRBD2
CASSNRDYKYNEQFF
TGTGCCAGCAGCAACCGGGACTACAAATACAATGAGCAGTTCTTC
>TRBJ1-1|many|TRBV2|.
CASISEGLPEAFF
TGTGCCAGCATTTCAGAGGGCCTCCCTGAAGCTTTCTTT
>TRBJ1-5|.|TRBV6-1|.
CASSEARGQPQHF
TGTGCCAGCAGTGAAGCGAGAGGGCAGCCCCAGCATTTT